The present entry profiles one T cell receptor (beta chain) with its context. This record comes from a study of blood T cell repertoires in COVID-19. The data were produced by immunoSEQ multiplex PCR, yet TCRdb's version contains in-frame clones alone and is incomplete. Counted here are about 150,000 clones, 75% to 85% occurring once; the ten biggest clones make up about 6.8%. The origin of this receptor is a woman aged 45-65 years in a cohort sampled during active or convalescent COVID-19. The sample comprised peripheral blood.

CDR3 DNA: TGTGCCAGCAGCCGACAGGGGGTCGCGCAGCCCCAGCATTTT. It is translated as CASSRQGVAQPQHF. The chain employs TRBV3-1 (or the pseudogene TRBV3-2) and TRBJ1-5; TRBD1 matches at 9 bases. The germline V gene has CDR1 LGHDT and CDR2 YNNKEL (reference sequence). There are 14 residues in the CDR3. The J segment lost 7 bases and the V segment lost 4 bases, leaving 5 bases of the junction unmatched.